This TCR beta chain was recovered during a study of cytomegalovirus exposure and HLA in healthy donors. Background on the study: From donors who were HLA-typed, an early data release held approximately 80 million unique TCRs. Researchers found that approximately 80% of about 400 genotyped donors fell within the Caucasian-associated ancestry cluster. Study-wide points: HLA-A and HLA-B allele assignments for most subjects were reportedly predicted accurately using TCR beta sequences.

PCR involved 60 Vbeta and 13 Jbeta primers. TCRdb's copy holds only in-frame clones and misses some; the assay was immunoSEQ multiplex PCR. There are 190,000 or so clones in the sample; approximately 80% occur only once, and roughly 10% lies in the top ten. The CDR3 loop spans 16 amino acids. Germline V CDR1 and CDR2: MGHRA, YSYEKL. Trimming removed 3 bases at V and 5 bases at J, with 19 bases between. As regards this clone: Its antigen is unidentified.

The chain is built from TRBV4-1 and TRBJ1-1; maybe TRBD1 (6 bases). What was sequenced was PBMCs. The receptor's source is a woman in her forties or fifties in good health and CMV-seropositive. The DNA of the CDR3 is TGCGCCAGCAGCCAGGGCTTAACAGGGATAGAGACTGAAGCTTTCTTT. Translation gives CASSQGLTGIETEAFF.